These 20 T cell receptor beta chains were all obtained from the same sample, sequenced in a study of blood T cell repertoires in COVID-19. The data were produced by immunoSEQ multiplex PCR, yet TCRdb's version contains in-frame clones alone and is incomplete. The sample includes 500,000 or so clones, about 85% of them seen just once. The sample was PBMCs or T cells enriched from blood (not recorded which). These TCRs come from a young woman who had recovered from COVID-19.

A single count supports this clone. V and J are TRBV5-4 and TRBJ2-2, with D possibly TRBD2 on 5 matching bases. The CDR3 has 19 amino acids. Trimming took 4 bases from V and 3 from J, leaving 25 bases between them. Germline loops: CDR1 SGHNT, CDR2 YYREEE (reference sequence). The CDR3 here is CASSQSGSRALIHTGELFF. Written as DNA, the CDR3 is TGTGCCAGCAGCCAGAGTGGGAGTAGGGCCCTGATTCACACCGGGGAGCTGTTTTTT.

The CDR3 DNA sequence: TGTGCCTGGGGGGAGGGTATCGGCGAGCAGTACTTC. Protein: CAWGEGIGEQYF. V gene TRBV30 combines with J gene TRBJ2-7; the match to TRBD2 covers 7 bases. V lost 5 bases, J lost 6 bases, and 7 bases stayed unmatched. This CDR3 region has 12 residues. CDR1 is GTSNPN, CDR2 SVGIG, per germline (reference sequence).

This sequence joins TRBV9 and TRBJ2-1; 11 nucleotides line up with TRBD2. The CDR3 covers 16 residues. Per the germline V gene, CDR1 is SGDLS and CDR2 is YYNGEE. The trim removed 1 base at V and 0 bases at J, leaving 0 bases unmatched. The CDR3 here is CASSVLAGGSYNEQFF. The CDR3 DNA reads as TGTGCCAGCAGCGTACTAGCGGGGGGCTCCTACAATGAGCAGTTCTTC.

V is TRBV7-2 and J is TRBJ2-3; D gene uncertain. The V gene's germline CDR1 is SGHTA and CDR2 FQGNSA. This CDR3 contains 13 residues. V lost 6 bases and J 2 bases, leaving 9 bases between the germline ends. CDR3 nucleotides: TGTGCCAGCAGTCTATTATACACAGATACGCAGTATTTT. Translated: CASSLLYTDTQYF.

The genes are TRBV6-2 or TRBV6-3 and TRBJ1-2; 8 bases match TRBD1. Germline V gives CDR1 MNHEY, CDR2 SVGEGT. V lost 5 bases to trimming and J lost 8 bases; unmatched junction nucleotides: 4. This CDR3 has 12 amino acids. CDR3 sequence reads: CASSDDRGGYTF. The CDR3 DNA sequence: TGTGCCAGCAGTGATGACAGGGGAGGCTACACCTTC.

The V and J genes are TRBV5-1 and TRBJ1-1; D uncertain. V was clipped by 0 bases and J by 4 bases, with 10 bases between them. The CDR3 extends over 14 amino acids. In germline, CDR1 is SGHRS, CDR2 YFSETQ. CDR3 sequence: CASSLDPGATEAFF. As DNA, the CDR3 is TGCGCCAGCAGCTTGGATCCGGGTGCCACTGAAGCTTTCTTT.

This chain links TRBV6-2 or TRBV6-3 with TRBJ1-1; possibly TRBD1 for D (5 bases). V lost 4 bases and J lost 1, with 10 bases in between. Germline CDR1 reads MNHEY; CDR2 reads SVGEGT. This CDR3 has 14 residues. The CDR3 is CASSFRVGNTEAFF. CDR3 bases: TGTGCCAGCAGTTTCAGGGTCGGGAACACTGAAGCTTTCTTT.

Worth noting for this clone: Other nucleotide sequences from this sample produce the same CDR3. The chain links TRBV5-1 to TRBJ2-5; 7 bases match TRBD1. Germline-derived CDR1 and CDR2 are SGHRS and YFSETQ. The CDR3 covers 15 residues. Trimming cost V 0 bases and J 2 bases; bases outside gene matches: 4. CDR3 DNA sequence: TGCGCCAGCAGCTTGGGGACAGGTTCACAAGAGACCCAGTACTTC. As protein: CASSLGTGSQETQYF.

This clone came up a few times. The V call is TRBV5-1, the J call TRBJ2-2, with a tentative D call TRBD1 (5 bases). Between the trimmed V and J ends, which lost 0 bases and 1 base, there was a span of 10 bases. Germline values: CDR1 SGHRS, CDR2 YFSETQ. The CDR3 sequence is 16 residues long. The CDR3 nucleotides read TGCGCCAGCAGCTTGGAATCAGGGATGAACACCGGGGAGCTGTTTTTT. Translation gives CASSLESGMNTGELFF.

This sequence joins TRBV6-5 and TRBJ1-1; D may be TRBD1 (6 bases). Germline V lookup: CDR1 MNHEY, CDR2 SVGAGI. The CDR3 sequence is 15 residues long. Trimming removed 2 bases at V and 4 bases at J, with 14 bases between. The CDR3 DNA is TGTGCCAGCAGTTACACGGACAGTGGGGCCACTGAAGCTTTCTTT. The encoded protein is CASSYTDSGATEAFF.

As concerns this clone: The sample has other DNA sequences that encode this CDR3 too. The V call is TRBV29-1, the J call TRBJ1-2; D perhaps matches TRBD1 (6 bases). Germline V gene data show CDR1 as SQVTM and CDR2 as ANQGSEA. The CDR3 totals 11 residues. V was shortened by 6 bases and J by 5 bases, with 10 bases between the two germline ends. The CDR3 loop is CSVEQGYGYTF. Here the CDR3 DNA reads TGCAGCGTAGAACAGGGATATGGCTACACCTTC.

This chain links TRBV5-1 with TRBJ2-7; a possible D gene is TRBD2 (6 bases). The CDR3 totals 17 residues. CDR1 and CDR2 from the germline V gene are SGHRS and YFSETQ. Trimming took off 9 bases at V and 2 bases at J, with 27 bases between the two ends. The CDR3 DNA reads as TGCGCCACCTCAAGGGGAGGACCAGGGACGCCTACCTACGAGCAGTACTTC. Its protein product is CATSRGGPGTPTYEQYF.

The chain recombines TRBV9 with TRBJ2-7; D is perhaps TRBD2 (5 bases). CDR1 is SGDLS and CDR2 is YYNGEE in the germline V gene. V dropped 5 bases and J dropped 5 bases, with 20 bases sitting between them. This CDR3 is 15 amino acids long. CDR3 amino acids: CASRHFGVLKDEQYF. CDR3 nucleotide sequence: TGTGCCAGCAGACATTTCGGGGTGTTGAAGGACGAGCAGTACTTC.

The CDR3 coding sequence is TGTGCCAGCCGAATACAGGGAGGGACTGAAGCTTTCTTT. Protein: CASRIQGGTEAFF. The J gene is TRBJ1-1, the V gene TRBV27, with D possibly matching TRBD1 (6 bases). This CDR3 has 13 residues. CDR1 and CDR2 (germline): MNHEY, SMNVEV (reference sequence). Trimming stripped 8 bases from V and 5 bases from J, with 15 bases between.

The chain employs TRBV19 and TRBJ2-7, with 9 bases matching TRBD1. The length of the CDR3 is 15 residues. J gave up 3 bases and V 5 bases, and 8 bases lay outside the gene matches. Germline CDR1 and CDR2: LNHDA and SQIVND (reference sequence). CDR3 region: CASSYRTGENYEQYF. DNA of the CDR3: TGTGCCAGTAGTTATCGGACAGGGGAGAACTACGAGCAGTACTTC.

The chain is built from TRBV28 and TRBJ1-2, with D unclear. Looked up from germline, CDR1 is MDHEN and CDR2 is SYDVKM. The CDR3 is 13 amino acids. V lost 4 bases to trimming and J lost 5 bases, with 11 bases between them. The DNA for the CDR3 is TGTGCCAGCAGTTCTTTAACTCGGTATGGCTACACCTTC. Encoded protein: CASSSLTRYGYTF.

The chain uses TRBV19 and TRBJ2-5; 7 nucleotides align to TRBD1. Looked up from germline, CDR1 is LNHDA and CDR2 is SQIVND (reference sequence). Trimming at V came to 9 bases and at J to 2 bases, leaving 9 bases not matched to a gene. This CDR3 spans 14 amino acids. The CDR3 is CARPDRSFQETQYF. The CDR3 nucleotides read TGTGCCAGGCCGGACAGGAGCTTTCAAGAGACCCAGTACTTC.

The chain uses TRBV11-3 and TRBJ2-5, with 10 bases aligning to TRBD2. V shed 1 base, J shed 2 bases, and the junction held 4 bases outside the gene matches. The germline gives CDR1 SGHNT, CDR2 YENEEA. This CDR3 is 16 amino acids long. CDR3 sequence (DNA): TGTGCCAGCAGCTTAGGAGCTAGCGGGGGTCAAGAGACCCAGTACTTC. This codes for CASSLGASGGQETQYF.

The chain uses TRBV5-1 and TRBJ2-1; possibly TRBD2 for D (5 bases). This CDR3 has 13 residues. V was trimmed by 3 bases and J by 6 bases, leaving 10 bases between them. Germline values: CDR1 SGHRS, CDR2 YFSETQ. The CDR3 here is CASSWASFNEQFF. The CDR3 bases are TGCGCCAGCAGCTGGGCTAGCTTCAATGAGCAGTTCTTC.

The J gene is TRBJ2-3, the V gene TRBV13; D is undetermined. V was pared by 0 bases and J by 4 bases, with 8 bases between. This CDR3 is 14 amino acids long. Per the germline V gene, CDR1 is PRHDT and CDR2 is FYEKMQ (reference sequence). The CDR3 nucleotides are TGTGCCAGCAGCTTAGGGCTAGAGGCAGATACGCAGTATTTT. Amino acids: CASSLGLEADTQYF.